This entry lists 19 T cell receptor beta chains sequenced from one sample in a study of T cell responses to AZD1222 COVID-19 vaccine. Assay used: immunoSEQ multiplex PCR; TCRdb lists only in-frame clones, some missing. The repertoire holds tens of thousands of clones, with about 88% as singletons. The source was peripheral blood, collected on day 0 of AZD1222 vaccination. All receptors come from an adult in good health.

The J gene is TRBJ1-6, the V gene TRBV2, with unresolved D. Trimming took 2 bases from V and 2 from J, leaving 4 bases between them. The CDR3 extends over 14 amino acids. Germline V gene sequence: CDR1 SNHLY, CDR2 FYNNEI. The CDR3 DNA reads as TGTGCCAGCAGTGAACTCCCCTATAATTCACCCCTCCACTTT. This translates into CASSELPYNSPLHF.

The rearrangement joins TRBV9 to TRBJ1-1; possible D gene TRBD1, 5 bases. The CDR3 covers 12 residues. CDR1 SGDLS and CDR2 YYNGEE come from the germline V gene. V dropped 0 bases and J dropped 7 bases, with 7 bases sitting between them. Written as DNA, the CDR3 is TGTGCCAGCAGCGTAGTTGACAGTGAAGCTTTCTTT. It specifies CASSVVDSEAFF.

The CDR3 DNA follows: TGTGCCAGCAGCAAAGTTATACAGGGCATTCATAATTCACCCCTCCACTTT. This codes for CASSKVIQGIHNSPLHF. J is TRBJ1-6 and V is TRBV21-1; no DNA check was done on the table's D call, TRBD1. TRBV21-1 constitutes a pseudogene. The CDR3 runs 17 residues.

The chain combines TRBV4-3 with TRBJ2-1; D is uncertain. This CDR3 region has 14 residues. Trimming removed 4 bases from V and 2 bases from J, with 9 bases in between. From germline, CDR1 is LGHNA and CDR2 YSLEER. CDR3 residues: CASSREPAYNEQFF. The CDR3 DNA follows: TGCGCCAGCAGCCGGGAACCCGCCTACAATGAGCAGTTCTTC.

The genes are TRBV19 and TRBJ2-7; TRBD1 matches 7 bases. The junction had 11 bases not matched to a gene; V was cut back by 9 bases and J by 6 bases. CDR1 and CDR2 from the germline V gene are LNHDA and SQIVND (reference sequence). The CDR3 is 13 residues long. Written as DNA, the CDR3 is TGTGCCAGCTCCGGGACAGTGGCCGCCGAGCAGTACTTC. It translates to CASSGTVAAEQYF.

The V call is TRBV19, the J call TRBJ1-1; D ambiguous. This CDR3 is 12 amino acids long. V gave up 6 bases and J gave up 6 bases, with 11 bases separating them. Per germline, CDR1 LNHDA and CDR2 SQIVND (reference sequence). The CDR3 region has the DNA TGTGCCAGTAGCCCCGGCGGGGCTGAAGCTTTCTTT. Translating it yields CASSPGGAEAFF.

V gene TRBV19 combines with J gene TRBJ2-2, with 11 bases identical to TRBD2. From germline, CDR1 is LNHDA and CDR2 SQIVND (reference sequence). CDR3 length equals 15 residues. The ends lost 2 bases at V and 6 bases at J; junction bases unmatched: 2. The CDR3 nucleotides read TGTGCCAGTAGTATACTAGCGGGGGGTGCCGGGGAGCTGTTTTTT. Amino acids: CASSILAGGAGELFF.

In its sample, this clone was seen once. J is TRBJ2-2 and V is TRBV7-3; D not resolved. The CDR3 covers 13 residues. The germline gives CDR1 SGHTA, CDR2 FQGTGA. Between the trimmed V and J ends, which lost 4 bases and 6 bases, there was a span of 9 bases. CDR3 protein: CASSSRSAGELFF. DNA of the CDR3: TGTGCCAGCAGCTCAAGGAGTGCCGGGGAGCTGTTTTTT.

The gene calls are TRBV2 and TRBJ2-3, with 11 bases lining up with TRBD2. CDR3 length: 15 residues. Germline V gene lookup returns CDR1 SNHLY and CDR2 FYNNEI. Trimming cost V 3 bases and J 7 bases; bases outside gene matches: 6. The CDR3 coding sequence is TGTGCCAGCAGTGAGACTAGCGGGACCACCCATACGCAGTATTTT. It encodes CASSETSGTTHTQYF.

The J gene is TRBJ2-1, the V gene TRBV4-2, with TRBD2 identical over 10 bases. CDR1 is LGHNA, CDR2 YNFKEQ, per germline. This CDR3 comprises 17 residues. J gave up 7 bases and V 0 bases, and 9 bases lay outside the gene matches. In nucleotides, the CDR3 is TGTGCCAGCAGCCAAGATTCAGTAGCGGGGGGTCGAAATGAGCAGTTCTTC. Amino acids: CASSQDSVAGGRNEQFF.

The chain recombines TRBV9 with TRBJ2-1; D is perhaps TRBD2 (5 bases). The CDR3 contains 16 residues. CDR1 is SGDLS and CDR2 is YYNGEE in the germline V gene. Trimming took 0 bases from V and 7 from J, leaving 17 bases between them. CDR3 DNA sequence: TGTGCCAGCAGCGTAGAAGGACTGCGGTGGGTTAATGAGCAGTTCTTC. Translated, it gives CASSVEGLRWVNEQFF.

CDR3 nucleotides: TGTGCCAGCAGCATCGGACTGGGGGGCAATCAGCCCCAGCATTTT. Translation gives CASSIGLGGNQPQHF. The V call is TRBV7-9, the J call TRBJ1-5; the D gene is possibly TRBD1 (5 bases). Per germline, CDR1 SEHNR and CDR2 FQNEAQ (reference sequence). The CDR3 has 15 residues. Trimming stripped 5 bases from V and 2 bases from J, with 13 bases between.

CDR3 sequence (DNA): TGCGCCAGCAGCTTGGCGGGGGACAGGGTCCACGAGCAGTACTTC. This encodes CASSLAGDRVHEQYF. The V gene is TRBV5-1, the J gene TRBJ2-7; the match to TRBD1 covers 9 bases. The V segment lost 0 bases and the J segment 5 bases; nucleotides outside the gene matches: 6. The length of the CDR3 is 15 residues. Germline lookup yields CDR1 SGHRS and CDR2 YFSETQ.

This chain connects TRBV11-2 to TRBJ1-2, with TRBD1 identical over 9 bases. CDR1 and CDR2 from the germline V gene are SGHAT and FQNNGV. The CDR3 has 16 residues. With 1 base clipped from V and 4 bases from J, the junction kept 7 bases outside the gene matches. CDR3 sequence (DNA): TGTGCCAGCAGCTTAGGCAGGGGACAGGGTCGCTATGGCTACACCTTC. Residues: CASSLGRGQGRYGYTF. Filled out from reference TRBV11-2 and TRBJ1-2, the complete variable domain reads EAGVAQSPRYKIIEKRQSVAFWCNPISGHATLYWYQQILGQGPKLLIQFQNNGVVDDSQLPKDRFSAERLKGVDSTLKIQPAKLEDSAVYLCASSLGRGQGRYGYTFGSGTRLTVV.

CDR3 nucleotides: TGCGCCAGCAGTGAACTGCCGATCACAGATACGCAGTATTTT. Its protein product is CASSELPITDTQYF. The chain has TRBV10-2 and TRBJ2-3; D is ambiguous. Deletions cut 3 bases from V and 2 bases from J, with 9 bases between. CDR3 size: 14 residues. Germline CDR1 and CDR2: WSHSY and SAAADI.

The CDR3 sequence: CASSLGFGQGPSYEQYF. The CDR3 DNA follows: TGTGCCAGCAGCTTGGGCTTCGGACAGGGCCCTTCTTACGAGCAGTACTTC. The chain is built from TRBV11-2 and TRBJ2-7, with 8 nucleotides matching TRBD1. V trimming: 3 bases; J trimming: 4 bases; junction bases outside the gene matches: 14. This CDR3 comprises 17 residues. Germline V gives CDR1 SGHAT, CDR2 FQNNGV.

The chain carries TRBV7-2 and TRBJ2-2; 10 bases are shared with TRBD2. Germline trimming cut 0 bases from V and 5 bases from J; bases unmatched to any gene: 0. Per germline, CDR1 SGHTA and CDR2 FQGNSA. The CDR3 totals 15 residues. The CDR3 DNA follows: TGTGCCAGCAGCTTAGCACTAGCGGGGACCGGGGAGCTGTTTTTT. This sequence encodes CASSLALAGTGELFF. The whole variable domain, filled in from reference TRBV7-2 and TRBJ2-2, reads GAGVSQSPSNKVTEKGKDVELRCDPISGHTALYWYRQSLGQGLEFLIYFQGNSAPDKSGLPSDRFSAERTGGSVSTLTIQRTQQEDSAVYLCASSLALAGTGELFFGEGSRLTVL.

The chain's CDR3 is CASSDLVQGGNSPLHF. Here the CDR3 DNA reads TGTGCCAGCAGTGACCTTGTCCAGGGGGGCAATTCACCCCTCCACTTT. The rearrangement joins TRBV2 to TRBJ1-6, with 7 nucleotides matching TRBD1. Unmatched junction bases numbered 9, after V lost 3 bases and J lost 7 bases. CDR3 size: 16 residues. Germline lookup yields CDR1 SNHLY and CDR2 FYNNEI.

This clone was detected a few times. The gene calls are TRBV3-1 (or the pseudogene TRBV3-2) and TRBJ1-2; a weak D match, TRBD1 (5 bases). This CDR3 is 16 amino acids long. Trimming left V 0 bases short and J 7 bases short, with 18 bases between. Germline-derived CDR1 and CDR2 are LGHDT and YNNKEL (reference sequence). The CDR3 sequence is CASSQDFGTLAGGYTF. In DNA, the CDR3 is TGTGCCAGCAGCCAAGATTTCGGGACTCTGGCGGGTGGCTACACCTTC.